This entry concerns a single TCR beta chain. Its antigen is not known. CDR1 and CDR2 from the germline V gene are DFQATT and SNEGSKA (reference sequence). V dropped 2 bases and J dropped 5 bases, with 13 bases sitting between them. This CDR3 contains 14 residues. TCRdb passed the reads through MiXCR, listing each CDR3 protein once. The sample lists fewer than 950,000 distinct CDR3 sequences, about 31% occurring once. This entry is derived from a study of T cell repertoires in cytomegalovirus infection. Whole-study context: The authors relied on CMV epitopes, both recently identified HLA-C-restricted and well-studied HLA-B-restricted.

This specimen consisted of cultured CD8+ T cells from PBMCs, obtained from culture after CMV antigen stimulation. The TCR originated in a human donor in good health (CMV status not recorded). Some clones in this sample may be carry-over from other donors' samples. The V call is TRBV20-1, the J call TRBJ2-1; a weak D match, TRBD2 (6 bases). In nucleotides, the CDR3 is TGCAGTGCTAGATCCCTAGGGGAGGACAATGAGCAGTTCTTC. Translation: CSARSLGEDNEQFF.